This TCR beta chain is from a study of blood T cell repertoires in COVID-19. Study-wide background: Both acute and convalescent COVID-19 samples were obtained from the United States, Italy and Spain.

Enrolled during active infection, Seattle patients were then followed longitudinally. The CDR3 loop spans 13 amino acids. Per germline, CDR1 MNHEY and CDR2 SVGAGI. With 2 bases removed from V and 1 base from J, the gap between germline ends came to 5 bases. The protocol was immunoSEQ multiplex PCR, while the TCRdb copy is restricted to in-frame clones and leaves out a portion. Of fewer than 400,000 clones listed, roughly 89% are singletons. The source material was peripheral blood. This chain joins TRBV6-5 and TRBJ2-5; no reliable D call. This clonotype was sampled from a woman aged 25 to 45 with COVID-19, enrolled during active disease. CDR3 protein: CASSYESQETQYF. CDR3 nucleotide sequence: TGTGCCAGCAGTTACGAGTCCCAAGAGACCCAGTACTTC.